This TCR beta chain was sequenced during a study of T cells in tumors after PD-1 blockade. Study summary: Daily vismodegib 150 mg continued in a subset of anti-PD-1-treated patients. Peripheral blood samples averaged 36,536 unique clonotypes and 95,000 to 120,000 templates.

Study-level results: Some novel exhausted tumor clones appeared in pre-treatment blood, suggesting peripheral recruitment.

Input was about 616 ng to 6,500 ng of genomic DNA from tumor or blood. Assay: immunoSEQ multiplex PCR; the TCRdb copy retains only in-frame clones and omits some. The top ten hold approximately 15% of the sample, which has about 47,000 clones, about four fifths seen once. Regarding this clone: What it recognizes is unknown.

Deletions cut 1 base from V and 4 bases from J, with 8 bases between. The germline V gene has CDR1 SGHRS and CDR2 YFSETQ. The CDR3 spans 14 residues. The specimen was PBMCs, collected before anti-PD-1 treatment. The receptor was derived from a human donor with basal cell carcinoma. The chain couples TRBV5-1 to TRBJ1-4; D not resolved. CDR3 bases: TGCGCCAGCAGCTTGATAGGTGTTAATGAAAAACTGTTTTTT. It codes for CASSLIGVNEKLFF. The full variable domain, with the rest looked up from reference TRBV5-1 and TRBJ1-4, is KAGVTQTPRYLIKTRGQQVTLSCSPISGHRSVSWYQQTPGQGLQFLFEYFSETQRNKGNFPGRFSGRQFSNSRSEMNVSTLELGDSALYLCASSLIGVNEKLFFGSGTQLSVL.